Listed here are 13 T cell receptor beta chains from one sample, sequenced in a study of shared clonotypes between healthy human individuals. Some clones are missing from TCRdb's copy, which holds only in-frame ones; the method was immunoSEQ multiplex PCR. This sample has 2 million to 2.5 million clones, with almost 96% found just once. Sequences were obtained from naive CD4+ T cells sorted from blood. The subset was: CD45RA+ positively selected. These receptors originate from a man between 18 and 29 years old in good health.

This clone was detected only a few times. This chain joins TRBV18 and TRBJ1-2, with a possible D match to TRBD1 (5 bases). Germline CDR1 KGHSH, CDR2 LQKENI. The CDR3 has 14 amino acids. The V gene lost 4 bases and the J gene lost 4 bases, with 13 bases spanning the gap. For the CDR3, the DNA is TGTGCCAGCTCACACGCCGACAGCAGCTATGGCTACACCTTC. Amino acid sequence: CASSHADSSYGYTF.

This chain connects TRBV5-6 to TRBJ2-3, with D tentatively TRBD2 (6 bases). The CDR3 sequence is 15 residues long. Trimming took 1 base from V and 6 from J, leaving 15 bases between them. Germline assignment: CDR1 SGHDT and CDR2 YYEEEE. CDR3 loop: CASSLTGAGSDTQYF. In DNA form, the CDR3 reads TGTGCCAGCAGCTTGACGGGAGCAGGTTCGGATACGCAGTATTTT.

The J gene is TRBJ2-1, the V gene TRBV5-6; either TRBD1 or TRBD2 may fit D (5 bases each). Between the trimmed V and J ends, which lost 7 bases and 0 bases, there was a span of 11 bases. The CDR3 totals 14 residues. Germline CDR1 is SGHDT and CDR2 is YYEEEE. CDR3 in amino acids: CASVLRGSYNEQFF. CDR3 sequence (DNA): TGTGCCAGCGTCCTGAGGGGCTCCTACAATGAGCAGTTCTTC. The entire variable domain, with the rest obtained from reference TRBV5-6 and TRBJ2-1, is as follows: DAGVTQSPTHLIKTRGQQVTLRCSPKSGHDTVSWYQQALGQGPQFIFQYYEEEERQRGNFPDRFSGHQFPNYSSELNVNALLLGDSALYLCASVLRGSYNEQFFGPGTRLTVL.

This clone was found once. The V call is TRBV30, the J call TRBJ2-7; D possibly corresponds to TRBD1 (6 bases). The CDR3 contains 11 residues. Germline CDR1 GTSNPN, CDR2 SVGIG (reference sequence). The V end lost 3 bases, the J end lost 4 bases, and 7 bases lay between the germline ends. CDR3 DNA: TGTGCCTGGAGGGACAGATACGAGCAGTACTTC. It specifies CAWRDRYEQYF. The full variable domain, with the rest looked up from reference TRBV30 and TRBJ2-7, is SQTIHQWPATLVQPVGSPLSLECTVEGTSNPNLYWYRQAAGRGLQLLFYSVGIGQISSEVPQNLSASRPQDRQFILSSKKLLLSDSGFYLCAWRDRYEQYFGPGTRLTVT.

The chain has TRBV5-5 and TRBJ1-1; 7 positions agree with TRBD1. Germline trimming cut 6 bases from V and 4 bases from J; bases unmatched to any gene: 18. The length of the CDR3 is 17 residues. The germline V gene encodes CDR1 SGHKS and CDR2 YYEKEE (reference sequence). The chain's CDR3 is CASTPSTRQGMGTEAFF. CDR3 sequence (DNA): TGTGCCAGCACCCCCTCAACGAGACAGGGCATGGGCACTGAAGCTTTCTTT.

The chain carries TRBV19 and TRBJ2-1, with D unclear. Germline-derived CDR1 and CDR2 are LNHDA and SQIVND (reference sequence). The CDR3 is 12 amino acids. The V end lost 8 bases, the J end lost 9 bases, and 14 bases lay between the germline ends. CDR3 nucleotide sequence: TGTGCCAGTGGCGGAGCACTCAGTGAGCAGTTCTTC. It codes for CASGGALSEQFF.

In the case of this clone: At the DNA level, this CDR3 is encoded by other sequences in the same sample as well. This chain connects TRBV4-3 to TRBJ1-2, with D unclear. CDR3 length: 14 residues. Germline loops: CDR1 LGHNA, CDR2 YSLEER. V was clipped by 0 bases and J by 2 bases, with 7 bases between them. The chain's CDR3 is CASSQELGNYGYTF. CDR3 sequence (DNA): TGCGCCAGCAGCCAAGAATTAGGGAACTATGGCTACACCTTC.

The chain couples TRBV19 to TRBJ1-1; D uncertain. V gave up 2 bases and J gave up 0 bases, with 7 bases separating them. The CDR3 has 14 residues. Germline values: CDR1 LNHDA, CDR2 SQIVND (reference sequence). The CDR3: CASSIPNMNTEAFF. CDR3 DNA: TGTGCCAGTAGTATACCCAACATGAACACTGAAGCTTTCTTT.

The chain combines TRBV7-2 with TRBJ2-3; the D gene is possibly TRBD2 (6 bases). Per the germline V gene, CDR1 is SGHTA and CDR2 is FQGNSA. V shed 7 bases and J shed 1 base, with 15 bases lying between them. CDR3 length equals 15 residues. This CDR3 reads CASTILRLGTDTQYF. The CDR3, as DNA: TGTGCCAGCACCATCCTGAGACTAGGCACAGATACGCAGTATTTT.

This clone was picked up one time. The chain couples TRBV6-5 to TRBJ2-7, with 7 bases matching TRBD2. The length of the CDR3 is 15 residues. V shed 6 bases, J shed 0 bases, and the junction held 8 bases outside the gene matches. Germline loops: CDR1 MNHEY, CDR2 SVGAGI. The CDR3 protein is CASRLNGGSSYEQYF. The DNA of the CDR3 is TGTGCCAGCAGGCTTAACGGCGGGAGCTCCTACGAGCAGTACTTC.

The V gene is TRBV6-6, the J gene TRBJ1-5; weak D call: TRBD1 (6 bases). CDR1 is MNHNY and CDR2 is SVGAGI in the germline V gene (reference sequence). V lost 8 bases, J lost 10 bases, and 21 bases lay in between. This CDR3 contains 14 residues. CDR3 sequence (DNA): TGTGCCAGCGGGGATAATACAGGGAAACCCCCCCAGCATTTT. This gives the protein CASGDNTGKPPQHF.

The sample holds one count of this clone. The gene calls are TRBV7-2 and TRBJ2-1; TRBD2 aligns across 12 bases. Germline V gives CDR1 SGHTA, CDR2 FQGNSA. The ends lost 2 bases at V and 14 bases at J; junction bases unmatched: 13. CDR3 length: 16 residues. CDR3 sequence reads: CASSLRLAGGPVDKFF. The CDR3 DNA is TGTGCCAGCAGCTTAAGGCTAGCGGGAGGGCCCGTAGATAAGTTCTTC.

This clone was found once. This chain links TRBV9 with TRBJ2-5; TRBD2 agrees at 10 bases. Germline CDR1 is SGDLS and CDR2 is YYNGEE. The CDR3 extends over 18 amino acids. J lost 2 bases, V lost 0 bases, and 10 bases had no gene match. The CDR3 bases are TGTGCCAGCAGCGTAGCCTCTCTGGTAGCGGGAGGACAAGAGACCCAGTACTTC. Translated: CASSVASLVAGGQETQYF.